There are many counts of the clone carrying this T cell receptor (beta chain). Uncontrolled infection, other autoimmune disease, pregnancy or lactation excluded patients. The sample originates from a study of T cells in Graves' hyperthyroidism and ophthalmopathy. The TCR beta CDR3 regions underwent amplification using RNA transcripts as the source. TCR CDR3 underwent first-round RT-PCR with the HTBI primer set. Via MiXCR, TCRdb re-called the multiplex PCR reads, giving one row per CDR3 protein. The table includes around 300,000 distinct CDR3 sequences, roughly 22% detected once. Per the germline V gene, CDR1 is DFQATT and CDR2 is SNEGSKA (reference sequence). CDR3 length: 14 residues. The V and J ends lost 7 bases and 3 bases, in that order; junction bases with no gene match: 10.

Sample: blood. The receptor comes from a man aged 30-40 years with Graves' ophthalmopathy. V gene TRBV20-1 combines with J gene TRBJ2-3; 7 positions agree with TRBD1. CDR3 residues: CSVQTGTATDTQYF. The CDR3 bases are TGCAGTGTTCAGACCGGGACAGCAACAGATACGCAGTATTTT.